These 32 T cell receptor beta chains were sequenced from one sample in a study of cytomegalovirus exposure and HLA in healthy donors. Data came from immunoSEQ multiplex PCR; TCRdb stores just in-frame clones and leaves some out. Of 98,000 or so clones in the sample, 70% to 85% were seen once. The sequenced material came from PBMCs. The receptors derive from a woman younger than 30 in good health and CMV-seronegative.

The CDR3 region is CAWSKGQLNTEAFF. CDR3 bases: TGTGCCTGGAGTAAGGGACAGCTGAACACTGAAGCTTTCTTT. This chain links TRBV30 with TRBJ1-1; 7 bases line up with TRBD1. The CDR3 runs 14 residues. Germline CDR1 reads GTSNPN; CDR2 reads SVGIG (reference sequence). Trimming removed 2 bases from V and 0 bases from J; junction bases left unmatched: 3.

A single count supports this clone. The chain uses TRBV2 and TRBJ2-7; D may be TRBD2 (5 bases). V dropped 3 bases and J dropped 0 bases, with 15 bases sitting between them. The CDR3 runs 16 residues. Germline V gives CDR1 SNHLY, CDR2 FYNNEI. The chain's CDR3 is CASSDQGLPSSYEQYF. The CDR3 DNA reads TGTGCCAGCAGTGACCAAGGACTTCCTAGCTCCTACGAGCAGTACTTC.

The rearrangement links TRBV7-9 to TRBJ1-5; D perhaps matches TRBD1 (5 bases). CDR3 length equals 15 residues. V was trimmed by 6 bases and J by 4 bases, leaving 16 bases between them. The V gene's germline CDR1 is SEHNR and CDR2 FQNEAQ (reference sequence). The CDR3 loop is CASSIDSDPNQPQHF. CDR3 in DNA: TGTGCCAGCAGTATCGACAGCGACCCAAATCAGCCCCAGCATTTT.

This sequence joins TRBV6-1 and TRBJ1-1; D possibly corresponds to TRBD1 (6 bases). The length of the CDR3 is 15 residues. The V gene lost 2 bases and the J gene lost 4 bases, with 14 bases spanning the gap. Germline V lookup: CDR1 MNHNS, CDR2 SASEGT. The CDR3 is CASSERRGGFTEAFF. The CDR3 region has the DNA TGTGCCAGCAGTGAAAGGAGAGGGGGTTTCACTGAAGCTTTCTTT.

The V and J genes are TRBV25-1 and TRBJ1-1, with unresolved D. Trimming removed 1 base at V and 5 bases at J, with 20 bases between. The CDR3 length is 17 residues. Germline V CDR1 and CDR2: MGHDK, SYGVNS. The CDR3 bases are TGTGCCAGCAGTGAATTTTCAAAGGGAAGAACGGGGACTGAAGCTTTCTTT. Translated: CASSEFSKGRTGTEAFF.

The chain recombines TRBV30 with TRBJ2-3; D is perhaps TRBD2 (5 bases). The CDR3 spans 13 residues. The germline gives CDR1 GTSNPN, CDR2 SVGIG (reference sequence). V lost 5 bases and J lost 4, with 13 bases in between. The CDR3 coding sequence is TGTGCCTGGGCCCGGGGTTTCCCAGATACGCAGTATTTT. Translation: CAWARGFPDTQYF.

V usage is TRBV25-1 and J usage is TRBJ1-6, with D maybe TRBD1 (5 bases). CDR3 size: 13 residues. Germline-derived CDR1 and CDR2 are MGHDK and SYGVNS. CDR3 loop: CASQGTYNSPLHF. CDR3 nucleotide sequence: TGTGCTTCGCAGGGAACCTATAATTCACCCCTCCACTTT.

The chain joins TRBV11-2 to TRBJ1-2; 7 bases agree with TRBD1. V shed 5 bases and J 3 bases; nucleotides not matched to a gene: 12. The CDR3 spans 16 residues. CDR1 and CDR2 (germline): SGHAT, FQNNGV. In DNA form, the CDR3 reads TGTGCCAGCAGCCCGTATAGGACAGGAGACTACTATGGCTACACCTTC. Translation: CASSPYRTGDYYGYTF.

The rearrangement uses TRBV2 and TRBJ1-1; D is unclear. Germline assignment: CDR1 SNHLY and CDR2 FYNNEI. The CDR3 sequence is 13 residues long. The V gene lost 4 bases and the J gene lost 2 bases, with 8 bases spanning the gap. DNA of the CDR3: TGTGCCAGCAGTGGCCAGATAAACACTGAAGCTTTCTTT. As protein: CASSGQINTEAFF.

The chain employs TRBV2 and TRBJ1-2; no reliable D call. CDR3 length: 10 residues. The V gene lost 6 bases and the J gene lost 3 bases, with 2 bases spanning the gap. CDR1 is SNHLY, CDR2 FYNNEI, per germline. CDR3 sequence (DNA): TGTGCCAGCAGCGACTATGGCTACACCTTC. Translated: CASSDYGYTF.

CDR3 nucleotides: TGTGCCAGTAGTATATGGGGCAGTGGGGCCAACGTCCTGACTTTC. Its protein is CASSIWGSGANVLTF. This sequence joins TRBV19 and TRBJ2-6; D is perhaps TRBD1 (5 bases). V lost 2 bases, J lost 3 bases, and 8 bases lay in between. CDR1 and CDR2 from the germline V gene are LNHDA and SQIVND (reference sequence). The CDR3 is 15 amino acids.

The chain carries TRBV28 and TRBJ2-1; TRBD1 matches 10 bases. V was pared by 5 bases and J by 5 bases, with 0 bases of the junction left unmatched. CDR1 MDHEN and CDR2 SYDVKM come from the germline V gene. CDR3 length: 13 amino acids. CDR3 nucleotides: TGTGCCAGCAGTGACAGGGGGCACAATGAGCAGTTCTTC. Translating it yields CASSDRGHNEQFF.

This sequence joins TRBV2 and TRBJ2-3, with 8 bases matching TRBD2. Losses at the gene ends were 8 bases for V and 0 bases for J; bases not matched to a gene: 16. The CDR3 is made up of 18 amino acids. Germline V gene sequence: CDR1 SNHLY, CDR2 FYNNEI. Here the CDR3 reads CASGVPGLEGASTDTQYF. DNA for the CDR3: TGTGCCAGCGGCGTTCCGGGACTAGAGGGCGCGAGCACAGATACGCAGTATTTT.

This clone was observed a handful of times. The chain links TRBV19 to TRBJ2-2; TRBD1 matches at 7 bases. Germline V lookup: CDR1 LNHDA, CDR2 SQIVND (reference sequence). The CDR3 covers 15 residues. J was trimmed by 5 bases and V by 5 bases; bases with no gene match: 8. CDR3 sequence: CASSLQGQLTGELFF. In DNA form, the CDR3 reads TGTGCCAGTAGTCTACAGGGACAGCTAACCGGGGAGCTGTTTTTT.

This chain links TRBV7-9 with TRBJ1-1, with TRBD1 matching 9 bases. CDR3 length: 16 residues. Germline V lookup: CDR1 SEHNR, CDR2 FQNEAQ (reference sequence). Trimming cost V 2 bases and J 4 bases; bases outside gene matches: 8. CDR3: CASSLSGTGLLTEAFF. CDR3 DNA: TGTGCCAGCAGCTTATCCGGGACAGGGCTTCTCACTGAAGCTTTCTTT.

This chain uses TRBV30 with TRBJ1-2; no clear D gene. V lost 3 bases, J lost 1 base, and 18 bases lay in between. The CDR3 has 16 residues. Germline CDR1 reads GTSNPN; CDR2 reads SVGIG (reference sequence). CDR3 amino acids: CAWRRMSFGFNYGYTF. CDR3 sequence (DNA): TGTGCCTGGAGGAGGATGAGTTTCGGATTTAACTATGGCTACACCTTC. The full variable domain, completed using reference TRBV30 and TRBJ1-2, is SQTIHQWPATLVQPVGSPLSLECTVEGTSNPNLYWYRQAAGRGLQLLFYSVGIGQISSEVPQNLSASRPQDRQFILSSKKLLLSDSGFYLCAWRRMSFGFNYGYTFGSGTRLTVV.

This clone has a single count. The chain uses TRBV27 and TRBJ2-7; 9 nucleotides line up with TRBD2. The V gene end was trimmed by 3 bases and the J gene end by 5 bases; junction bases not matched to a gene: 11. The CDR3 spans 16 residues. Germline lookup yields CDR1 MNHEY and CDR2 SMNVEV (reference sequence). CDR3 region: CASSFLAAGGLNEQYF. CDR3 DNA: TGTGCCAGCAGTTTCCTCGCGGCGGGGGGGCTCAACGAGCAGTACTTC.

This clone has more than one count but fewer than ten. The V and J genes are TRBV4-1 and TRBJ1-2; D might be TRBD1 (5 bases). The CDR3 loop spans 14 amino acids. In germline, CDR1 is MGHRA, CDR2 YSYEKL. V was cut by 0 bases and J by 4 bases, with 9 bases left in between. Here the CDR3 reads CASSQDSGGYGYTF. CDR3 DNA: TGCGCCAGCAGCCAAGACTCCGGGGGCTATGGCTACACCTTC.

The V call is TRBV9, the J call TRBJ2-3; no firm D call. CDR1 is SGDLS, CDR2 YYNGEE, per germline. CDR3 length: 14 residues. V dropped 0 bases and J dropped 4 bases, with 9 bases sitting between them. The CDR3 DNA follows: TGTGCCAGCAGCGTAGATCAGGTGGCAGATACGCAGTATTTT. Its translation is CASSVDQVADTQYF.

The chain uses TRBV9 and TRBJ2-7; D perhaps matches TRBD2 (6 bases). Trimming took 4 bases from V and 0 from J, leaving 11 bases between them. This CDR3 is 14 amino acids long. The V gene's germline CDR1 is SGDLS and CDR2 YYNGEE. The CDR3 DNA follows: TGTGCCAGCAGCCCGGACTACCCCTCCTACGAGCAGTACTTC. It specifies CASSPDYPSYEQYF.

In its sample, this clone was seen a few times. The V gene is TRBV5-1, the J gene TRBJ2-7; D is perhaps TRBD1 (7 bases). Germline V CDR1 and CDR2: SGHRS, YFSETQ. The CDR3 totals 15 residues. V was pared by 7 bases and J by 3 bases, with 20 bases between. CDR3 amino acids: CASRGRGRGHYEQYF. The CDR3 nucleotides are TGCGCCAGCCGGGGGCGGGGAAGGGGGCACTACGAGCAGTACTTC.

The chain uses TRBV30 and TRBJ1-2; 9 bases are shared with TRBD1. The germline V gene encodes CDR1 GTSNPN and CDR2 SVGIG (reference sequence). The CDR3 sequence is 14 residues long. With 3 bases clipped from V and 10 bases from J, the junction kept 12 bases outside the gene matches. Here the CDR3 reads CAWSDMGQGKDYTF. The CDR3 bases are TGTGCCTGGAGCGACATGGGACAGGGAAAGGACTACACCTTC.

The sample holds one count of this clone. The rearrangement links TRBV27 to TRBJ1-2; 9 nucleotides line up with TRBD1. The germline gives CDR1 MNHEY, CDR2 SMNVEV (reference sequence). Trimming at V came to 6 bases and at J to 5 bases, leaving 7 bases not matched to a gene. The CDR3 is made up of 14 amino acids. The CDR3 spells CASSDRGGNYGYTF. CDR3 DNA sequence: TGTGCCAGCAGCGACAGGGGGGGAAATTATGGCTACACCTTC.

This CDR3 reads CAWGGTRLAGYTF. In DNA, the CDR3 is TGTGCCTGGGGGGGGACGCGCCTAGCTGGCTACACCTTC. This rearrangement joins TRBV30 to TRBJ1-2, with a weak D call TRBD1 (5 bases). Germline values: CDR1 GTSNPN, CDR2 SVGIG (reference sequence). The CDR3 has 13 amino acids. V lost 5 bases to trimming and J lost 7 bases, with 17 bases between them.

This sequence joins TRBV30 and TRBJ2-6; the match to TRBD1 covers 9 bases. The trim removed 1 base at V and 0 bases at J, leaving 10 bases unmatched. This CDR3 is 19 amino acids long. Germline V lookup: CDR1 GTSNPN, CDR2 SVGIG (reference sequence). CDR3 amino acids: CAWSGRTGEQISGANVLTF. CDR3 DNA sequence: TGTGCCTGGAGTGGGCGGACAGGGGAGCAGATCTCTGGGGCCAACGTCCTGACTTTC.

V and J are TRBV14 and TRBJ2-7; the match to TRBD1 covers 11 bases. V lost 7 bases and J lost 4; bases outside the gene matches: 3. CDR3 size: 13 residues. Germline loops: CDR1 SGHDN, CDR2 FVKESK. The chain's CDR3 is CASKGQGAYEQYF. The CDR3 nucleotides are TGTGCCAGCAAAGGACAGGGGGCATACGAGCAGTACTTC.

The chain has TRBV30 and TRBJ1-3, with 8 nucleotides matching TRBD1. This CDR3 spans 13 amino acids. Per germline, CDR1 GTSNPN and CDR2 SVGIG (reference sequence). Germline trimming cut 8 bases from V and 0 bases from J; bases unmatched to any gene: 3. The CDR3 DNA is TGTGCCCGGACAGGGTCCTCTGGAAACACCATATATTTT. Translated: CARTGSSGNTIYF.

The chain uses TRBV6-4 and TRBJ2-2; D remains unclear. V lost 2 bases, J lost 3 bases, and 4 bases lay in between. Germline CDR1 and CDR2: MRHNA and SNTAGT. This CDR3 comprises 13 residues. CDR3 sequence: CASSDEYTGELFF. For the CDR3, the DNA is TGTGCCAGCAGTGACGAGTACACCGGGGAGCTGTTTTTT.

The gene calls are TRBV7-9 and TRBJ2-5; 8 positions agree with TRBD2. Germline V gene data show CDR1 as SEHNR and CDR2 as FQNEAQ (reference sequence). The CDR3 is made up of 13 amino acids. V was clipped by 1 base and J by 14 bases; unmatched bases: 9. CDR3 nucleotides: TGTGCCAGCAGCTTAGGCGGGGGGAGGCACCGCTACTTC. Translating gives CASSLGGGRHRYF.

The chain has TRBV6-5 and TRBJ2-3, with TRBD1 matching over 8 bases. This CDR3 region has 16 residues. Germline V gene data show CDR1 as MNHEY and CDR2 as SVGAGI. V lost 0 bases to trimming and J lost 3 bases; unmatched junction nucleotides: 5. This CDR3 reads CASSYSSGQDTDTQYF. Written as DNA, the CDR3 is TGTGCCAGCAGTTACTCGTCGGGACAGGATACAGATACGCAGTATTTT.

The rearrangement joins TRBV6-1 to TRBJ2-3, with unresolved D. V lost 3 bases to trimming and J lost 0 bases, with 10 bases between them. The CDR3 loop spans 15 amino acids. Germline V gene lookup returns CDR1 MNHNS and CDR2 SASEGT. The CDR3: CASSESATSTDTQYF. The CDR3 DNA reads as TGTGCCAGCAGTGAGAGTGCTACTAGCACAGATACGCAGTATTTT.

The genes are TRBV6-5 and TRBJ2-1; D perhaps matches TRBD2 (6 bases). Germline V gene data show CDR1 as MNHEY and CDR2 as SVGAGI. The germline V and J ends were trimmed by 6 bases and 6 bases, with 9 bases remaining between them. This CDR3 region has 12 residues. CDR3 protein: CASSPGLNEQFF. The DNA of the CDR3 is TGTGCCAGCAGCCCGGGACTCAATGAGCAGTTCTTC.